This is a list of T cell receptor beta chains from one sample in a study of beta chain bispecific antibodies for T cell cancers. These receptors have no identified antigens. MiXCR, run by TCRdb on the 5' RACE reads, gives a single entry per CDR3 protein. Of tens of thousands of distinct CDR3 sequences detected, more than 2% appear once; the ten largest clones hold roughly 5.1%. The sequencing here drew on healthy donor T cells cultured with leukemia cells, taken from a culture containing a bispecific antibody targeting TCR Vbeta12. The receptors here all came from a human donor in good health. Some clones in this sample may be carry-over from other donors' samples. Both conserved end residues are trimmed from each CDR3.

j_call | v_call | cdr3_aa
TRBJ1-1 | TRBV7-9 | ASSLDLGRGNTEAF
TRBJ2-3 | TRBV7-3 | ASSSGGNTDTQY
TRBJ2-1 | TRBV20-1 | SARDLRRGVDEQF
TRBJ2-1 | TRBV20-1 | SERGTFNEQF
TRBJ2-1 | TRBV5-1 | ASTWDSEGIYNEQF
TRBJ1-1 | TRBV20-1 | TLEGSGSEAF
TRBJ2-6 | TRBV27 | ASSLLSPGGQGSAGANVLT
TRBJ2-7 | TRBV24-1 | ATSGQSSYEQY
TRBJ2-5 | TRBV5-1 | ASRGVGLAQETQY
TRBJ2-7 | TRBV10-3 | AIASSVVSYEQY
TRBJ1-2 | TRBV20-1 | SAIHHLGSNYGYT